Below, 9 T cell receptor beta chains from the same sample are listed, as sequenced in a study of blood T cell repertoires in COVID-19. The data were produced by immunoSEQ multiplex PCR, yet TCRdb's version contains in-frame clones alone and is incomplete. The sample contains 90,000 or so clones, 81% of which appear only once. What was sequenced was peripheral blood. These receptors were collected from a man older than 75 with active or convalescent COVID-19.

The J gene is TRBJ1-2, the V gene TRBV6-1; 7 bases line up with TRBD1. CDR1 is MNHNS and CDR2 is SASEGT in the germline V gene. This CDR3 is 14 amino acids long. The V gene end was trimmed by 1 base and the J gene end by 4 bases; junction bases not matched to a gene: 3. CDR3 nucleotides: TGTGCCAGCAGTGAAGTGAGGGACAGCTATGGCTACACCTTC. Its translation: CASSEVRDSYGYTF.

The rearrangement joins TRBV19 to TRBJ2-3; 14 positions match TRBD2. This CDR3 has 17 amino acids. Germline-derived CDR1 and CDR2 are LNHDA and SQIVND (reference sequence). Trimming took 3 bases from V and 0 from J; bases not matched to a gene: 2. The CDR3 reads CASSIGLAGGSTDTQYF. CDR3 DNA sequence: TGTGCCAGTAGTATCGGACTAGCGGGGGGTAGCACAGATACGCAGTATTTT.

The count of this clone is one. This sequence joins TRBV5-1 and TRBJ2-5; 7 nucleotides agree with TRBD2. Germline V gives CDR1 SGHRS, CDR2 YFSETQ. V dropped 1 base and J dropped 1; count of bases not matched to a gene: 13. The CDR3 totals 18 residues. In DNA form, the CDR3 reads TGCGCCAGCAGCTTGCGGCTTAGTGAGCGGGGTATCCAAGAGACCCAGTACTTC. It is translated as CASSLRLSERGIQETQYF.

V usage is TRBV5-4 and J usage is TRBJ2-7, with a tentative D call TRBD1 (7 bases). Between the trimmed V and J ends, which lost 0 bases and 6 bases, there was a span of 13 bases. Germline V lookup: CDR1 SGHNT, CDR2 YYREEE (reference sequence). The length of the CDR3 is 14 residues. The CDR3 here is CASSLVRQGGEQYF. Written as DNA, the CDR3 is TGTGCCAGCAGCTTGGTTCGCCAGGGGGGCGAGCAGTACTTC.

The J gene is TRBJ2-7, the V gene TRBV7-2; TRBD2 aligns across 10 bases. Per the germline V gene, CDR1 is SGHTA and CDR2 is FQGNSA. The CDR3 consists of 16 residues. V lost 0 bases, J lost 0 bases, and 2 bases stayed unmatched. The CDR3 loop is CASSLASGGSSYEQYF. In DNA form, the CDR3 reads TGTGCCAGCAGCTTAGCTAGCGGGGGGTCCTCCTACGAGCAGTACTTC.

V and J are TRBV29-1 and TRBJ2-1; 13 bases line up with TRBD2. V shed 4 bases and J 5 bases; nucleotides not matched to a gene: 8. Looked up from germline, CDR1 is SQVTM and CDR2 is ANQGSEA. The CDR3 sequence is 16 residues long. CDR3 loop: CSVVPFGLAGDNEQFF. CDR3 nucleotide sequence: TGCAGCGTTGTTCCCTTCGGACTAGCGGGGGACAATGAGCAGTTCTTC.

This chain connects TRBV19 to TRBJ1-2; D gene uncertain. The CDR3 contains 12 residues. Germline V lookup: CDR1 LNHDA, CDR2 SQIVND (reference sequence). Trimming took off 3 bases at V and 7 bases at J, with 9 bases between the two ends. The CDR3 nucleotides read TGTGCCAGTAGTATGAGGGCTGGTGGCTACACCTTC. It codes for CASSMRAGGYTF.

J is TRBJ1-2 and V is TRBV9, with unresolved D. Germline CDR1 and CDR2: SGDLS and YYNGEE. Between the trimmed V and J ends, which lost 0 bases and 8 bases, there was a span of 11 bases. The CDR3 sequence is 13 residues long. The CDR3 sequence is CASSVDVALGYTF. Written as DNA, the CDR3 is TGTGCCAGCAGCGTAGACGTGGCCTTAGGCTACACCTTC.

This clone was observed a single time. V usage is TRBV28 and J usage is TRBJ2-7, with 8 bases lining up with TRBD1. The V segment lost 1 base and the J segment 5 bases; nucleotides outside the gene matches: 10. This CDR3 spans 16 amino acids. Germline loops: CDR1 MDHEN, CDR2 SYDVKM. The CDR3 DNA reads TGTGCCAGCAGTTTATCCACCGGCGCAGGGGGCAACGAGCAGTACTTC. It translates to CASSLSTGAGGNEQYF.